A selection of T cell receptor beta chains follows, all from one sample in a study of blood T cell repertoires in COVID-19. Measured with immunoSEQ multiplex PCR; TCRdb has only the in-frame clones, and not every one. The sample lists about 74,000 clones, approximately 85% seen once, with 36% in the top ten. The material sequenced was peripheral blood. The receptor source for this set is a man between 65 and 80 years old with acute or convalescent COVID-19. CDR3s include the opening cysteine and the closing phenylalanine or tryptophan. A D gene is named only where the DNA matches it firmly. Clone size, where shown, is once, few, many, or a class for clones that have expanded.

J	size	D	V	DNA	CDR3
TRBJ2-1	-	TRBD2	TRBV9	TGTGCCAGCAGCTGGGGAGGGACTAGCAATGAGCAGTTCTTC	CASSWGGTSNEQFF
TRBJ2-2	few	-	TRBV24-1	TGTGCCACCAGTGCCGGCGGGGAGCTGTTTTTT	CATSAGGELFF
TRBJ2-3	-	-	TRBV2	TGTGCCAGCCTCAGGGGCCTTAGCACAGATACGCAGTATTTT	CASLRGLSTDTQYF
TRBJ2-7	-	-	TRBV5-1	TGCGCCAGCAGCGACCGCTTGGCGGCATACGAGCAGTACTTC	CASSDRLAAYEQYF
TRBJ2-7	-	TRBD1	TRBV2	TGTGCCAGCAGAGGACAGGGGCGGTTCGAGCAGTACTTC	CASRGQGRFEQYF
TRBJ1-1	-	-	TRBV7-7	TGTGCTAGCAGCACGTACCGGGGTGCTGAAGCTTTCTTT	CASSTYRGAEAFF
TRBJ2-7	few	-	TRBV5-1	TGCGCCAGCAGCTTGGGTTCGGTCGCGGGCGAGCAGTACTTC	CASSLGSVAGEQYF
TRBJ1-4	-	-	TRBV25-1	TGTGCCAGCAGTGAATACATCTACAGAAACTATGAAAAACTGTTTTTT	CASSEYIYRNYEKLFF
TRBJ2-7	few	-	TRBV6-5	TGTGCCAGCAACACAGGGTGGCGCTACGAGCAGTACTTC	CASNTGWRYEQYF
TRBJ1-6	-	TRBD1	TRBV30	TGTGCCTGGAGTAACCCGGACAGGGAGGGTTCACCCCTCCACTTT	CAWSNPDREGSPLHF
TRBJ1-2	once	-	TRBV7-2	TGTGCCAGCAGCTTTTCAGGGCTCTATGGCTACACCTTC	CASSFSGLYGYTF
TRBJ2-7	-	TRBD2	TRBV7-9	TGTGCCAGCAGCATGGGACTAGCGGTTACTTTTTACGAGCAGTACTTC	CASSMGLAVTFYEQYF
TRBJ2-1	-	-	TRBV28	TGTGCCAGCAGTCCCTCCAGCTCCTACAATGAGCAGTTCTTC	CASSPSSSYNEQFF
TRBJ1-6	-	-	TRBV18	TGTGCCAGCTCACTACAGGACCCTACGTATTCACCCCTCCACTTT	CASSLQDPTYSPLHF
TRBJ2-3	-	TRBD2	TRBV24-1	TGTGCCACCAGGCGCGGGAGAGATTCAGATACGCAGTATTTT	CATRRGRDSDTQYF
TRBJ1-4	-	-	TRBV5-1	TGCGCCAGCAGCTTGACACAGGGCCCTAATGAAAAACTGTTTTTT	CASSLTQGPNEKLFF
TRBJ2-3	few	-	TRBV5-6	TGTGCCAGCAGCTTAGCGGACCTCGATACGCAGTATTTT	CASSLADLDTQYF
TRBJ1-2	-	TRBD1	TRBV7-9	TGTGCCAGCAGCCCCTCAGGGGGCGGCTACACCTTC	CASSPSGGGYTF
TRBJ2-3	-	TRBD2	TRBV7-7	TGTGCTAGCAGCCCGGGCTCTAGCGGGACCAGCACAGATACGCAGTATTTT	CASSPGSSGTSTDTQYF
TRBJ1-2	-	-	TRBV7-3	TGTGCCAGCAGCTTAAATGGGGCAGGCCTCTATGGCTACACCTTC	CASSLNGAGLYGYTF
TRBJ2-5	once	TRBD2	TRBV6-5	TGTGCCAGCATGCGGGGGGGGAGGGAGACCCAGTACTTC	CASMRGGRETQYF
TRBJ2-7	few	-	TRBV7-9	TGTGCCAGCAGCTCCAGGAGGAGGGAGAATGTTTACGAGCAGTACTTC	CASSSRRRENVYEQYF
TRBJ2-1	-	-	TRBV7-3	TGTGCCAGCAGCCACCGGCCGGGGATGATCAATGAGCAGTTCTTC	CASSHRPGMINEQFF
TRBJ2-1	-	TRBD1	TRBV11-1	TGTGCCAGCCGGGACAGTTACAATGAGCAGTTCTTC	CASRDSYNEQFF
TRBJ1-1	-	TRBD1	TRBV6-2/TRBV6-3	TGTGCCAGCAGCCGTCCCACAGGGGGAACCACTGAAGCTTTCTTT	CASSRPTGGTTEAFF
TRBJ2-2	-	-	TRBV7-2	TGTGCCAGCAGCATACAGGGGGGGACCACCGGGGAGCTGTTTTTT	CASSIQGGTTGELFF
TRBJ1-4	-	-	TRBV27	TGTGCCAGCAGTTTAGGCGGGTGGTCTAATGAAAAACTGTTTTTT	CASSLGGWSNEKLFF
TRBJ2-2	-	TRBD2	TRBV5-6	TGTGCCAGCAGCTCAATGACTAGCGAAGATTGGTCCGGGGAGCTGTTTTTT	CASSSMTSEDWSGELFF
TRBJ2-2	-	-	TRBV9	TGTGCCAGCAGCGAGGACACCACGAACACCGGGGAGCTGTTTTTT	CASSEDTTNTGELFF
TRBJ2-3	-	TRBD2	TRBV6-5	TGTGCCAGCAGTTACAGGGCGGGAGGCACAGATACGCAGTATTTT	CASSYRAGGTDTQYF
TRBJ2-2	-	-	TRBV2	TGTGCCAGCAGTGTGGTCGCACAGAACACCGGGGAGCTGTTTTTT	CASSVVAQNTGELFF
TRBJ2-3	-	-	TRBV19	TGTGCCAGTAGTATATCGGGCCAGACGAGGGGCACAGATACGCAGTATTTT	CASSISGQTRGTDTQYF
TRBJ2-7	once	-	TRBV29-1	TGCAGCGTTCTCGTTGACACCTACGAGCAGTACTTC	CSVLVDTYEQYF
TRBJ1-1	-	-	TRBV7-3	TGTGCCAGCAGCTTCCAACGGGACACTGAAGCTTTCTTT	CASSFQRDTEAFF
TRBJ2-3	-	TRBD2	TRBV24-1	TGTGCCACCAGTGGAGCGGGGAGGGGTGGAGATACGCAGTATTTT	CATSGAGRGGDTQYF
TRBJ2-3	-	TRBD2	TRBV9	TGTGCCAGCAGCCCCCATCTAGCGGGAGTTACGGATACGCAGTATTTT	CASSPHLAGVTDTQYF
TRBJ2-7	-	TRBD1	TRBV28	TGTGCCAGCAGTACCCCCGGGACAGGGCTATACGAGCAGTACTTC	CASSTPGTGLYEQYF
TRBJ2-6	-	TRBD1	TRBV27	TGTGCCAGCAGTTTCTGGGACAGAGCCTCTGGGGCCAACGTCCTGACTTTC	CASSFWDRASGANVLTF
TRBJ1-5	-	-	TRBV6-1	TGTGCCAGCAGTGAAGCAAGACAAAATCAGCCCCAGCATTTT	CASSEARQNQPQHF
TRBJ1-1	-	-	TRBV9	TGTGCCAGCAGCGAGGGGCGAGGAACTGAAGCTTTCTTT	CASSEGRGTEAFF
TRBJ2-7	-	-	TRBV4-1	TGCGCCAGCAGCCAAGAGCCTGGCAGATACTACGAGCAGTACTTC	CASSQEPGRYYEQYF
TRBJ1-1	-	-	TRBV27	TGTGCCAGCACTCCTTCCGGGGGCACTGAAGCTTTCTTT	CASTPSGGTEAFF
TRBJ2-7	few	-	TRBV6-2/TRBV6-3	TGTGCCAGCAGTTTTCCAAACTACGAGCAGTACTTC	CASSFPNYEQYF
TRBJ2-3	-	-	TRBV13	TGTGCCAGCAGCTCACAGGGAGCAGATACGCAGTATTTT	CASSSQGADTQYF
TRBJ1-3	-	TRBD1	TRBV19	TGTGCCAGTAGCTTTAGACAGGGAGCTGGAAACACCATATATTTT	CASSFRQGAGNTIYF
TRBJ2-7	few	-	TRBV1	TGCACCAGCAGCCAAGGACTAGTAGCCTACGAGCAGTACTTC	CTSSQGLVAYEQYF
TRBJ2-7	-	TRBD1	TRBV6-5	TGTGCCAGCGGACAGGGTCTGCTCGAGCAGTACTTC	CASGQGLLEQYF
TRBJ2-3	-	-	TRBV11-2	TGTGCCAGCAGCTCGGGGACTTCCACAGATACGCAGTATTTT	CASSSGTSTDTQYF
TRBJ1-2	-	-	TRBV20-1	TGCAGTGCTAGTATAGCAGCTAACTATGGCTACACCTTC	CSASIAANYGYTF
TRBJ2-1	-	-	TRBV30	TGTGCCCTAGGTGTAACCGAGCAGTTCTTC	CALGVTEQFF
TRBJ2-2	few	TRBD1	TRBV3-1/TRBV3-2	TGTGCCAGCAGTACAGGGGGCATGATCGGGGAGCTGTTTTTT	CASSTGGMIGELFF
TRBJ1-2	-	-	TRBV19	TGTGCCAGCCTTCGGGGTGAGCCGTATGGCTACACCTTC	CASLRGEPYGYTF
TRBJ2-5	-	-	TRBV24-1	TGTGCCACCAGTGGTCAGGAGGGGACCCAGTACTTC	CATSGQEGTQYF
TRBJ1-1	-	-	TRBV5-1	TGCGCCAGCAGCCAAGACAGACCCAGTGCCACTGAAGCTTTCTTT	CASSQDRPSATEAFF
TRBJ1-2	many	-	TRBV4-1	TGCGCCAGCAGCCAAGGCGGGGGACTTAACTATGGCTACACCTTC	CASSQGGGLNYGYTF
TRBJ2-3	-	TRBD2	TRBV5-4	TGTGCCAGCAGCTGGGACTACAGCACAGATACGCAGTATTTT	CASSWDYSTDTQYF
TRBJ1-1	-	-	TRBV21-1	TGTGCCAGCAGCAGGGCCAGGGTGGCCATGAACACTGAAGCTTTCTTT	CASSRARVAMNTEAFF